The clone carrying this TCR beta chain was counted only a few times. This entry is derived from a study of blood T cell repertoires in COVID-19. Study as a whole: Sites in the United States, Italy and Spain provided acute and convalescent COVID-19 samples. Sample material is recorded as cDNA or gDNA derived from T cells, B-cell-depleted T cells, or PBMCs.

Seattle patients were enrolled while actively infected and followed longitudinally. Under the authors' procedure: Cell counts per sample came from amplifying reference gene primers. Data came from immunoSEQ multiplex PCR; TCRdb stores just in-frame clones and leaves some out. That table gives V, J and clone size, and the DNA gave D and trimming. The sample consists of around 270,000 clones, about 80% of them appearing once. Germline values: CDR1 SGHTA, CDR2 FQGNSA. The CDR3 spans 16 residues. Germline trimming cut 0 bases from V and 4 bases from J; bases unmatched to any gene: 7. Material: peripheral blood. The source is a person aged 70 to 85 with COVID-19, enrolled during active disease. The chain carries TRBV7-2 and TRBJ2-7; TRBD1 matches at 9 bases. The CDR3 is CASSLAGDRVRYEQYF. The CDR3 bases are TGTGCCAGCAGCTTAGCCGGGGACAGGGTAAGATACGAGCAGTACTTC. Full variable domain (rest looked up from reference TRBV7-2 and TRBJ2-7): GAGVSQSPSNKVTEKGKDVELRCDPISGHTALYWYRQSLGQGLEFLIYFQGNSAPDKSGLPSDRFSAERTGGSVSTLTIQRTQQEDSAVYLCASSLAGDRVRYEQYFGPGTRLTVT.